These 30 T cell receptor beta chains were sequenced from one sample in a study of blood T cell repertoires in COVID-19. The protocol was immunoSEQ multiplex PCR, while the TCRdb copy is restricted to in-frame clones and leaves out a portion. Found here are tens of thousands of clones, 70% to 90% of them singletons; the top ten hold about 12%. Sequencing input: peripheral blood. The receptors were sampled from a man aged 65 to 79 with active COVID-19.

The V gene is TRBV28, the J gene TRBJ2-7; D is uncertain. The germline V gene has CDR1 MDHEN and CDR2 SYDVKM. V lost 5 bases, J lost 4 bases, and 6 bases lay in between. This CDR3 contains 11 residues. The CDR3 bases are TGTGCCAGCAGTATCCAGTACGAGCAGTACTTC. It translates to CASSIQYEQYF.

The chain couples TRBV28 to TRBJ2-2; 13 nucleotides agree with TRBD2. There are 17 residues in the CDR3. Trimming removed 6 bases from V and 7 bases from J; junction bases left unmatched: 11. Germline assignment: CDR1 MDHEN and CDR2 SYDVKM. Here the CDR3 reads CASRFTRTSGSVGELFF. The CDR3 DNA reads TGTGCCAGCAGATTTACAAGGACTAGCGGGAGTGTCGGGGAGCTGTTTTTT.

The genes are TRBV7-9 and TRBJ2-2, with D perhaps matching TRBD2 (5 bases). The CDR3 sequence is 15 residues long. Trimming removed 0 bases at V and 3 bases at J, with 8 bases between. Germline V CDR1 and CDR2: SEHNR, FQNEAQ (reference sequence). The CDR3 DNA reads as TGTGCCAGCAGCTTAGCGGGAGCGTACACCGGGGAGCTGTTTTTT. This sequence encodes CASSLAGAYTGELFF.

This sequence joins TRBV27 and TRBJ2-5; TRBD1 matches at 8 bases. This CDR3 region has 14 residues. Germline assignment: CDR1 MNHEY and CDR2 SMNVEV (reference sequence). Germline trimming cut 6 bases from V and 5 bases from J; bases unmatched to any gene: 8. The CDR3 DNA reads TGTGCCAGCAGCCGGACAGGGTACATCGAGACCCAGTACTTC. Protein product: CASSRTGYIETQYF.

The rearrangement links TRBV5-1 to TRBJ1-1; D call uncertain. CDR3 size: 14 residues. V was clipped by 0 bases and J by 5 bases, with 11 bases between them. The germline CDR1 and CDR2 sequences are SGHRS and YFSETQ. CDR3 sequence reads: CASSLELGGTEAFF. Here the CDR3 DNA reads TGCGCCAGCAGCTTGGAGCTTGGAGGTACTGAAGCTTTCTTT.

The CDR3 spells CASTHRGLTDSPLHF. The CDR3 DNA is TGTGCCAGCACCCACCGGGGTCTAACAGATTCACCCCTCCACTTT. This sequence joins TRBV7-2 and TRBJ1-6; D ambiguous. The CDR3 loop spans 15 amino acids. Trimming took off 7 bases at V and 8 bases at J, with 18 bases between the two ends. Germline V gene lookup returns CDR1 SGHTA and CDR2 FQGNSA.

In DNA form, the CDR3 reads TGCAGCGTTAGGACTAGCGGGAGCTACGAGCAGTACTTC. This translates into CSVRTSGSYEQYF. This chain connects TRBV29-1 to TRBJ2-7, with 13 bases lining up with TRBD2. With V trimmed by 5 bases and J by 3 bases, 1 base remained unmatched. The CDR3 spans 13 residues. Germline V lookup: CDR1 SQVTM, CDR2 ANQGSEA.

This clone came up once. J is TRBJ1-2 and V is TRBV4-1; possibly TRBD1 for D (5 bases). The CDR3 is made up of 16 amino acids. From germline, CDR1 is MGHRA and CDR2 YSYEKL. The V gene lost 1 base and the J gene lost 3 bases, with 15 bases spanning the gap. The CDR3 reads CASSQVGLQGDYGYTF. CDR3 nucleotide sequence: TGCGCCAGCAGCCAAGTAGGTCTCCAGGGTGACTATGGCTACACCTTC.

The chain recombines TRBV11-2 with TRBJ2-1; 10 positions match TRBD2. The CDR3 sequence is 16 residues long. The V gene's germline CDR1 is SGHAT and CDR2 FQNNGV. After removal of 4 bases from V and 5 bases from J, the junction contained 8 bases not matched to a gene. CDR3 amino acids: CASSWLTAGGDNEQFF. In DNA, the CDR3 is TGTGCCAGCAGCTGGCTAACAGCGGGAGGGGACAATGAGCAGTTCTTC.

A single count supports this clone. The chain employs TRBV27 and TRBJ2-1; 12 positions match TRBD1. Trimming cost V 7 bases and J 9 bases; bases outside gene matches: 7. Germline-derived CDR1 and CDR2 are MNHEY and SMNVEV (reference sequence). The CDR3 has 14 amino acids. DNA for the CDR3: TGTGCCAGCAACAGGGACAGGGGGCGAGGTGAGCAGTTCTTC. This codes for CASNRDRGRGEQFF.

The chain couples TRBV6-6 to TRBJ2-7, with 7 bases fitting TRBD1. Trimming at V came to 5 bases and at J to 1 base, leaving 8 bases not matched to a gene. From germline, CDR1 is MNHNY and CDR2 SVGAGI (reference sequence). The CDR3 runs 15 residues. The CDR3 DNA reads TGTGCCAGCAGTCCCGGGACAGCCAGATCCTACGAGCAGTACTTC. This sequence encodes CASSPGTARSYEQYF.

This chain connects TRBV5-4 to TRBJ1-2; no clear D gene. V shed 2 bases and J shed 7 bases, with 12 bases lying between them. Germline-derived CDR1 and CDR2 are SGHNT and YYREEE (reference sequence). CDR3 length equals 13 residues. CDR3 DNA: TGTGCCAGCAGCTTCACGAGGGTGGCTGGCTACACCTTC. Encoded protein: CASSFTRVAGYTF. Drawing the rest from reference TRBV5-4 and TRBJ1-2, the complete variable domain is ETGVTQSPTHLIKTRGQQVTLRCSSQSGHNTVSWYQQALGQGPQFIFQYYREEENGRGNFPPRFSGLQFPNYSSELNVNALELDDSALYLCASSFTRVAGYTFGSGTRLTVV.

The V gene is TRBV19, the J gene TRBJ1-4, with no clear D. Germline assignment: CDR1 LNHDA and CDR2 SQIVND (reference sequence). The CDR3 consists of 13 residues. Trimming took 7 bases from V and 3 from J, leaving 9 bases between them. CDR3 coding DNA: TGTGCCAGTACCGGGGTGGCTAATGAAAAACTGTTTTTT. Its translation is CASTGVANEKLFF.

V is TRBV4-1 and J is TRBJ2-5, with 12 bases matching TRBD2. With V trimmed by 0 bases and J by 2 bases, 4 bases remained unmatched. Germline CDR1 is MGHRA and CDR2 is YSYEKL. CDR3 length equals 17 residues. The CDR3 bases are TGCGCCAGCAGCCAAGATGGGACTAGCGGGCATCAAGAGACCCAGTACTTC. The encoded protein is CASSQDGTSGHQETQYF.

CDR3 DNA: TGTGCCAGCAGCTTAGGGTACCGGACTGAAGCTTTCTTT. Translation: CASSLGYRTEAFF. This sequence joins TRBV11-2 and TRBJ1-1, with D unresolved. The CDR3 length is 13 residues. CDR1 is SGHAT, CDR2 FQNNGV, per germline. The V and J ends lost 1 base and 5 bases respectively, with 8 bases between them.

This chain links TRBV30 with TRBJ2-3, with 11 bases fitting TRBD1. The CDR3 has 15 amino acids. V lost 4 bases to trimming and J lost 4 bases; unmatched junction nucleotides: 7. Per germline, CDR1 GTSNPN and CDR2 SVGIG (reference sequence). In DNA form, the CDR3 reads TGTGCCTGGAATCCCGGACAGGGGGCCGCAGATACGCAGTATTTT. Amino acids: CAWNPGQGAADTQYF.

V is TRBV7-8 and J is TRBJ2-1, with 13 bases identical to TRBD2. Germline CDR1 is SGHVS and CDR2 is FQNEAQ. V shed 5 bases and J 10 bases; nucleotides not matched to a gene: 5. The CDR3 covers 14 residues. The CDR3 spells CASSGGLAGYEQFF. CDR3 nucleotides: TGTGCCAGCAGCGGGGGACTAGCGGGATACGAGCAGTTCTTC.

This clone has a single count. V gene TRBV2 combines with J gene TRBJ1-5, with 9 nucleotides matching TRBD1. The ends lost 6 bases at V and 4 bases at J; junction bases unmatched: 1. The CDR3 covers 13 residues. Germline CDR1 reads SNHLY; CDR2 reads FYNNEI. DNA of the CDR3: TGTGCCAGCAGAGGACAGGGGAATCAGCCCCAGCATTTT. Protein: CASRGQGNQPQHF. The full variable domain, with the rest looked up from reference TRBV2 and TRBJ1-5, is EPEVTQTPSHQVTQMGQEVILRCVPISNHLYFYWYRQILGQKVEFLVSFYNNEISEKSEIFDDQFSVERPDGSNFTLKIRSTKLEDSAMYFCASRGQGNQPQHFGDGTRLSIL.

As DNA, the CDR3 is TGTGCCAGCAGCTCGCTGCAGTTACAAGAGACCCAGTACTTC. It specifies CASSSLQLQETQYF. The chain has TRBV6-2 or TRBV6-3 and TRBJ2-5; the D is unclear. V lost 6 bases and J lost 2, with 13 bases in between. Germline V CDR1 and CDR2: MNHEY, SVGEGT. This CDR3 has 14 residues.

V is TRBV6-2 or TRBV6-3 and J is TRBJ2-7; 13 nucleotides agree with TRBD2. Germline V CDR1 and CDR2: MNHEY, SVGEGT. With 5 bases clipped from V and 3 bases from J, the junction kept 4 bases outside the gene matches. There are 15 residues in the CDR3. The CDR3 nucleotides read TGTGCCAGCAGTCGACTAGCGGGAGGCCTCTACGAGCAGTACTTC. It yields the protein CASSRLAGGLYEQYF.

V gene TRBV6-5 combines with J gene TRBJ2-1; 9 bases align to TRBD1. CDR3 length: 15 residues. V trimming: 5 bases; J trimming: 5 bases; junction bases outside the gene matches: 7. Germline values: CDR1 MNHEY, CDR2 SVGAGI. Written as DNA, the CDR3 is TGTGCCAGCAGTCATACAGGGGGCAGAAACAATGAGCAGTTCTTC. Residues: CASSHTGGRNNEQFF.

This chain connects TRBV6-2 or TRBV6-3 to TRBJ2-1, with 10 bases identical to TRBD2. Unmatched junction bases numbered 17, after V lost 5 bases and J lost 7 bases. CDR3 length equals 18 residues. Germline CDR1 and CDR2: MNHEY and SVGEGT. CDR3 protein: CASSTNSGRTGFVNEQFF. In nucleotides, the CDR3 is TGTGCCAGCAGTACAAATAGCGGGAGGACCGGGTTTGTGAATGAGCAGTTCTTC.

This chain uses TRBV27 with TRBJ2-7, with 13 bases that match TRBD2. This CDR3 comprises 15 residues. CDR1 MNHEY and CDR2 SMNVEV come from the germline V gene (reference sequence). V lost 0 bases to trimming and J lost 5 bases; unmatched junction nucleotides: 1. CDR3 DNA sequence: TGTGCCAGCAGTTTATCCGGACTAGCGGGAGACGAGCAGTACTTC. Amino acids: CASSLSGLAGDEQYF.

This clone has only one observation. CDR3 sequence (DNA): TGTGCCAGCAGCTGGGGGATTGGGGTAGCGGGAGATGAGCAGTTCTTC. It encodes CASSWGIGVAGDEQFF. The chain recombines TRBV7-2 with TRBJ2-1; the match to TRBD2 covers 9 bases. The CDR3 length is 16 residues. The germline V gene encodes CDR1 SGHTA and CDR2 FQGNSA. After removal of 4 bases from V and 8 bases from J, the junction contained 12 bases not matched to a gene.

Worth noting for this clone: Other DNA sequences in the same sample also yield this CDR3. This rearrangement joins TRBV25-1 to TRBJ1-3; D is undetermined. This CDR3 has 15 residues. Germline lookup yields CDR1 MGHDK and CDR2 SYGVNS. V was pared by 3 bases and J by 0 bases, with 9 bases between. In nucleotides, the CDR3 is TGTGCCAGCAGTGACAGTTACCGCTCTGGAAACACCATATATTTT. The encoded protein is CASSDSYRSGNTIYF.

The rearrangement uses TRBV29-1 and TRBJ2-7, with a weak D call TRBD2 (6 bases). The germline V gene has CDR1 SQVTM and CDR2 ANQGSEA. The CDR3 totals 14 residues. V was clipped by 3 bases and J by 0 bases, with 12 bases between them. CDR3 residues: CSVDIWGDSYEQYF. CDR3 DNA sequence: TGCAGCGTTGATATTTGGGGGGACTCCTACGAGCAGTACTTC.

This clone was seen a single time. V is TRBV21-1 and J is TRBJ2-7; the DNA was not compared with TRBD2, the D call given in the table. TRBV21-1 is described as a pseudogene. This CDR3 comprises 19 residues. The CDR3 DNA follows: TGTGCCAGCAGCAAAGCCGGGGGGGGTCTAGCGGGAGTTTTCCACGAGCAGTACTTC. This codes for CASSKAGGGLAGVFHEQYF.

The J gene is TRBJ1-3, the V gene TRBV5-4; the D gene is possibly TRBD1 (5 bases). V gave up 4 bases and J gave up 4 bases, with 12 bases separating them. In germline, CDR1 is SGHNT, CDR2 YYREEE (reference sequence). The CDR3 has 14 amino acids. CDR3 bases: TGTGCCAGCAGCCTCCGGGACTCAGGAAACACCATATATTTT. Translation: CASSLRDSGNTIYF.

V and J are TRBV28 and TRBJ2-7; the D is unclear. The length of the CDR3 is 11 residues. Trimming pared 5 bases from V and 3 bases from J, leaving 5 bases between. Germline V CDR1 and CDR2: MDHEN, SYDVKM. CDR3 protein: CASSPHYEQYF. Here the CDR3 DNA reads TGTGCCAGCAGTCCCCACTACGAGCAGTACTTC.

The gene calls are TRBV19 and TRBJ1-1, with 9 nucleotides matching TRBD1. Germline V gene sequence: CDR1 LNHDA, CDR2 SQIVND (reference sequence). V lost 3 bases to trimming and J lost 6 bases; unmatched junction nucleotides: 11. The CDR3 covers 16 residues. CDR3 DNA sequence: TGTGCCAGTAGTATCCTCCTCGACAGGGGGAGATCTGAAGCTTTCTTT. Translating it yields CASSILLDRGRSEAFF.